The text below deals with one T cell receptor (beta chain). V was clipped by 2 bases and J by 8 bases, with 15 bases between them. Germline V CDR1 and CDR2: SQVTM, ANQGSEA. This CDR3 region has 13 residues. The data derive from a study of cytomegalovirus exposure and HLA in healthy donors. The PCR contained 60 Vbeta and 13 Jbeta primers. The method was immunoSEQ multiplex PCR; TCRdb's version includes in-frame clones alone and lacks a portion of them. The table records approximately 150,000 clones, 65% to 85% of them present only once. The V and J genes are TRBV29-1 and TRBJ1-2, with TRBD1 as a possible D gene (6 bases). The source material was PBMCs. This clonotype was sampled from a woman aged 40 to 50 in good health and CMV-seropositive. The CDR3 nucleotides read TGCAGCGTTGAATCGGGGGGCGTTAAGGGCTACACCTTC. The encoded protein is CSVESGGVKGYTF.